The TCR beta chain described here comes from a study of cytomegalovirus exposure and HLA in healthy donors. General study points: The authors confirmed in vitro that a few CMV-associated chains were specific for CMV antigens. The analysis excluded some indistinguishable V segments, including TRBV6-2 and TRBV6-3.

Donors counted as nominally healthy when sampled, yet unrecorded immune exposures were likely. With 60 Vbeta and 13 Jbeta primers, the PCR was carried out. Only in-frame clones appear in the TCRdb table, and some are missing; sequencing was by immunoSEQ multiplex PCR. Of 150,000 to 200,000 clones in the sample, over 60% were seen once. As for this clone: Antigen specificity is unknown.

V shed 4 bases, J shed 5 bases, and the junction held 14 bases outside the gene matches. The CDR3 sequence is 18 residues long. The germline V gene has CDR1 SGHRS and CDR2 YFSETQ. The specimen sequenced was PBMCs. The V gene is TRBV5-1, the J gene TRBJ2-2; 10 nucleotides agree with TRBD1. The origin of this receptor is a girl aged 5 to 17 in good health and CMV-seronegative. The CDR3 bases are TGCGCCAGCAGCCGGTATATTTCCGGGACAGGGGAAACCGGGGAGCTGTTTTTT. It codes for CASSRYISGTGETGELFF. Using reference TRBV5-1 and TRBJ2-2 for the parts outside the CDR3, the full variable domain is KAGVTQTPRYLIKTRGQQVTLSCSPISGHRSVSWYQQTPGQGLQFLFEYFSETQRNKGNFPGRFSGRQFSNSRSEMNVSTLELGDSALYLCASSRYISGTGETGELFFGEGSRLTVL.